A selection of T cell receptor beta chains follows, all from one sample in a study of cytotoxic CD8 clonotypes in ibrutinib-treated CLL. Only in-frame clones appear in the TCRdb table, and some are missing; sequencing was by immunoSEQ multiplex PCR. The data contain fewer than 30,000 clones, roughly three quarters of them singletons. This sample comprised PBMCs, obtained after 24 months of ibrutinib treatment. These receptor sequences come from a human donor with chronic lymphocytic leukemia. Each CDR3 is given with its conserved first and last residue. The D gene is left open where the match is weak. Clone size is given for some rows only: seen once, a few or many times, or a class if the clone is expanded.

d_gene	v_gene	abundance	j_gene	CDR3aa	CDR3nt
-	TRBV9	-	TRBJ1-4	CASSSSGRGKLFF	TGTGCCAGCAGTTCGAGCGGCCGAGGAAAACTGTTTTTT
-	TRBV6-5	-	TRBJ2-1	CASSYADEQFF	TGTGCCAGCAGTTACGCGGATGAGCAGTTCTTC
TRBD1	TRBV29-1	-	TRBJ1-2	CSVSGTGPYGYTF	TGCAGCGTCTCCGGGACAGGGCCTTATGGCTACACCTTC
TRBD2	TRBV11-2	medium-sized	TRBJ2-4	CASAGDIAKNIQYF	TGTGCCAGCGCGGGGGATATAGCCAAAAACATTCAGTACTTC
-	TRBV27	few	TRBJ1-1	CASSLSLRTEAFF	TGTGCCAGCAGTTTAAGTCTCCGGACGGAAGCTTTCTTT
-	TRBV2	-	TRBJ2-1	CVSSGSADNPYNEQFF	TGTGTCAGCAGTGGTAGCGCGGACAACCCTTACAATGAGCAGTTCTTC
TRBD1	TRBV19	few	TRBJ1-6	CASSPQGVESPLHF	TGTGCCAGTAGCCCACAGGGGGTGGAATCACCCCTCCACTTT
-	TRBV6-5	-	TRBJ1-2	CASSPVLNYGYTF	TGTGCCAGCAGCCCGGTCCTTAACTATGGCTACACCTTC
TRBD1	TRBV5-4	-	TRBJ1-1	CASSKGQDLNTEAFF	TGTGCCAGCAGCAAGGGACAGGACCTTAACACTGAAGCTTTCTTT
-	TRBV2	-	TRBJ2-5	CASIVAVGQETQYF	TGTGCCAGCATCGTGGCGGTTGGACAAGAGACCCAGTACTTC
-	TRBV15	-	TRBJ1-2	CATTPSRSASGYTF	TGTGCCACCACCCCGTCGAGGTCAGCATCTGGCTACACCTTC
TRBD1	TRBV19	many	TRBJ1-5	CASSIGQGSNQPQHF	TGTGCCAGTAGTATCGGACAGGGGAGCAATCAGCCCCAGCATTTT
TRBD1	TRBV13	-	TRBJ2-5	CASSPRDRMETQYF	TGTGCCAGCAGCCCCCGGGACAGGATGGAGACCCAGTACTTC
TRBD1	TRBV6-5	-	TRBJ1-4	CASSFGQANEKLFF	TGTGCCAGCAGTTTTGGACAGGCTAATGAAAAACTGTTTTTT
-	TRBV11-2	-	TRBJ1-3	CASSLEPGNTIYF	TGTGCCAGCAGCTTAGAGCCAGGAAACACCATATATTTT